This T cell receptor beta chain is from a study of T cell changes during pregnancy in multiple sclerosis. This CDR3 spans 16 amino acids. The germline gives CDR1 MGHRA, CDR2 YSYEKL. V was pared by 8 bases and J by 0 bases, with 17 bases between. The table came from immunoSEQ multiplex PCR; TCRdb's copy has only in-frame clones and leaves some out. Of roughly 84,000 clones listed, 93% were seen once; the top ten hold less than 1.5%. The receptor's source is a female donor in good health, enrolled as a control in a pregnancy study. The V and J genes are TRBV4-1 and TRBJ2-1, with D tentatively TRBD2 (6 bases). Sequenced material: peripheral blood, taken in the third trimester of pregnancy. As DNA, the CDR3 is TGCGCCAGCGGACGAACTAGCTTCAGCTCCTACAATGAGCAGTTCTTC. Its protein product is CASGRTSFSSYNEQFF.